This TCR beta chain was captured by sequencing in a study of T cells in narcolepsy. Study context: Donors had narcolepsy type 1 or type 2, or were healthy controls.

The repertoire was sequenced with immunoSEQ multiplex PCR; TCRdb's copy has only in-frame clones and lacks some. The repertoire holds about 33,000 clones, with almost 90% as singletons. V was pared by 3 bases and J by 10 bases, with 6 bases of the junction left unmatched. From germline, CDR1 is SGDLS and CDR2 YYNGEE. The CDR3 contains 15 residues. Study results and caveats: Autoreactive HCRT-specific and TRIB2-specific clonotypes were marked in same-patient CSF-versus-blood CD4+ comparisons. In some patient and control memory CD4+ samples, autoreactive clones were absent. Autoreactive clonotypes reportedly recurred in blood of same and different patients, not controls.

This clone was recorded once. Antigen unknown. This receptor was obtained from a human donor with narcolepsy. What was sequenced was CD45RA- memory CD4+ T cells from PBMCs. This chain connects TRBV9 to TRBJ1-6; 11 positions match TRBD1. The CDR3 DNA reads TGTGCCAGCAGCGGGGGACAGGGGGTAAGATCACCCCTCCACTTT. Amino acid sequence: CASSGGQGVRSPLHF.